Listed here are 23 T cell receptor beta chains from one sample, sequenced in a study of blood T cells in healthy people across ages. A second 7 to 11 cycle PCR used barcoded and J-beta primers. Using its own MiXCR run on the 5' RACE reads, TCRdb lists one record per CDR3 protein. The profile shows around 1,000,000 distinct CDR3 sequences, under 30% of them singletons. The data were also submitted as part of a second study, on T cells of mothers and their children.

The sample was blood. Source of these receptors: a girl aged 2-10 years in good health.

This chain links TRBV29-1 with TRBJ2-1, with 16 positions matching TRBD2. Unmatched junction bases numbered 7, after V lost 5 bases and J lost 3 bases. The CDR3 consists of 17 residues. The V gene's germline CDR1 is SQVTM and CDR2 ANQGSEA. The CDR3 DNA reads TGCAGCGTTCAGGGGACTAGCGGGGGGGCGTTCTACAATGAGCAGTTCTTC. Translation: CSVQGTSGGAFYNEQFF.

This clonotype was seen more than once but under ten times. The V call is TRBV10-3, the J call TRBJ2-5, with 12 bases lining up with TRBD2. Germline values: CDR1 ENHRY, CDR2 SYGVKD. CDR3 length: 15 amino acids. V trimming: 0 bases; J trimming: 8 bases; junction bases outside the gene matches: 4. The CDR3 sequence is CAISESLTSGGTQYF. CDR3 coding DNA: TGTGCCATCAGTGAGTCGCTGACTAGCGGGGGTACCCAGTACTTC.

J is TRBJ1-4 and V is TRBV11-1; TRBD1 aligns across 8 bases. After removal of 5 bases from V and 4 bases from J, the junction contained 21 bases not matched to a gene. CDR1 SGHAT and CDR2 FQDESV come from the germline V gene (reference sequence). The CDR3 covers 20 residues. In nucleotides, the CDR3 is TGTGCCAGCAGCACCCTGCCCCGGACAGGGTACATCGAAAATAATGAAAAACTGTTTTTT. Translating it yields CASSTLPRTGYIENNEKLFF.

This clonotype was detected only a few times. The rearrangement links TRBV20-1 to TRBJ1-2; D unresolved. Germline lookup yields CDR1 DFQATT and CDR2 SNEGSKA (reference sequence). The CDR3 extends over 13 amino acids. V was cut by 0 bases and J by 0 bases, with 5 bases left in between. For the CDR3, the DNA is TGCAGTGCTAGAGATCGGACTAACTATGGCTACACCTTC. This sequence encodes CSARDRTNYGYTF.

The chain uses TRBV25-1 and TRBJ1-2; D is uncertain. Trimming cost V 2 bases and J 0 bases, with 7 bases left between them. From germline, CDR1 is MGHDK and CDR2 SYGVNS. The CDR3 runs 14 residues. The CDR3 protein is CASSEAAPNYGYTF. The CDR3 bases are TGTGCCAGCAGTGAAGCCGCCCCTAACTATGGCTACACCTTC.

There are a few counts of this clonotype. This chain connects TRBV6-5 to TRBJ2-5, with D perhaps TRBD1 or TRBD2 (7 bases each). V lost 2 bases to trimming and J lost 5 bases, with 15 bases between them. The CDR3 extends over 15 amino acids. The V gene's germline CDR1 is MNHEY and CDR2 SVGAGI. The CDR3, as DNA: TGTGCCAGCAGTTACCAGGGGGAGGGCTGGGAGACCCAGTACTTC. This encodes CASSYQGEGWETQYF.

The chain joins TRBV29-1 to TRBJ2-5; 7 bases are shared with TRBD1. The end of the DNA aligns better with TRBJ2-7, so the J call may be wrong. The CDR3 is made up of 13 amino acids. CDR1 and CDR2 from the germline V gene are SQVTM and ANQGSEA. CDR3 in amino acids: CSVVWDSSYEQYF. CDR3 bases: TGCAGCGTTGTATGGGACAGTTCCTACGAGCAGTACTTC.

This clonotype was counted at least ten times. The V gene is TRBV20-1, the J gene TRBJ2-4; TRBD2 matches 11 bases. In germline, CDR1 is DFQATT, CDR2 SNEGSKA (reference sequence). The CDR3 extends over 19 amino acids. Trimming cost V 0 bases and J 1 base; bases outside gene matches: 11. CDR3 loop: CSARDRLAGGGKAKNIQYF. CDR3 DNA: TGCAGTGCTAGAGATCGGCTAGCGGGAGGCGGTAAGGCCAAAAACATTCAGTACTTC.

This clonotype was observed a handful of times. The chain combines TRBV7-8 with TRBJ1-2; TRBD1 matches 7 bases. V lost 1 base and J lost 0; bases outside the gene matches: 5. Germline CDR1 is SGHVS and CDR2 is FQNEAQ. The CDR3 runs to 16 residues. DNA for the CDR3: TGTGCCAGCAGCTTAGACAGGGGCCCGGCTAACTATGGCTACACCTTC. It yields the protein CASSLDRGPANYGYTF.

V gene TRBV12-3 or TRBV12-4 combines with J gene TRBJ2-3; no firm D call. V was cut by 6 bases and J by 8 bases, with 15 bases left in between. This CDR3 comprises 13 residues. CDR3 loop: CASSPDLGVTQYF. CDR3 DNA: TGTGCCAGCAGCCCGGACCTAGGTGTTACGCAGTATTTT.

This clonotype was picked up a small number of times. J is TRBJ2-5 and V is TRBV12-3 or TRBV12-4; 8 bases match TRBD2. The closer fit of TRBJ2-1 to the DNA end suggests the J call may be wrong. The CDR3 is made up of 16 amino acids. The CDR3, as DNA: TGTGCCAGCAGCCCCCGGGCGGGGGGCGGGGGCAATGAGCAGTTCTTC. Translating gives CASSPRAGGGGNEQFF.

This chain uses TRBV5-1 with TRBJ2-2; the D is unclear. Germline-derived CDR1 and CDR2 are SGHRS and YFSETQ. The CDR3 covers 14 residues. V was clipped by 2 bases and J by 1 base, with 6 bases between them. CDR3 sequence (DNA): TGCGCCAGCAGCTTCTCTCTGAACACCGGGGAGCTGTTTTTT. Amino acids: CASSFSLNTGELFF. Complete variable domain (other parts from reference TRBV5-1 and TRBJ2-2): KAGVTQTPRYLIKTRGQQVTLSCSPISGHRSVSWYQQTPGQGLQFLFEYFSETQRNKGNFPGRFSGRQFSNSRSEMNVSTLELGDSALYLCASSFSLNTGELFFGEGSRLTVL.

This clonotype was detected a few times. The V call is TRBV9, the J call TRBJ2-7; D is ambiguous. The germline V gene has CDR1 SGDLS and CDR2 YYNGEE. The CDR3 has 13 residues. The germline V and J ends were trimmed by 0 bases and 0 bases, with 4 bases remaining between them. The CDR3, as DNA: TGTGCCAGCAGCGTAGCCAGCTCCTACGAGCAGTACTTC. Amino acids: CASSVASSYEQYF.

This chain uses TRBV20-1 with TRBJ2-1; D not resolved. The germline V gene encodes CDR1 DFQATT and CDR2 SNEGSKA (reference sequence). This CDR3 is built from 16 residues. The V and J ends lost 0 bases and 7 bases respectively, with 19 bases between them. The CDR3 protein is CSARDHGNPSRNEQFF. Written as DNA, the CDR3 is TGCAGTGCTAGAGATCACGGAAACCCTTCGAGGAATGAGCAGTTCTTC.

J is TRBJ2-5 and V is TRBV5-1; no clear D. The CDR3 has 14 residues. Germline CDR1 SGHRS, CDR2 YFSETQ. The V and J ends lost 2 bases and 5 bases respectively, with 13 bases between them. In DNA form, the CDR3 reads TGCGCCAGCAGCTTTGTAACGGCGTGGGAGACCCAGTACTTC. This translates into CASSFVTAWETQYF.

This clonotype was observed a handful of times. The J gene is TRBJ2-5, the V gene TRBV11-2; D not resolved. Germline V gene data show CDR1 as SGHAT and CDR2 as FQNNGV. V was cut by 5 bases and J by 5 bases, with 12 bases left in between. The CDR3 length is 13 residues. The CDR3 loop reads CASSRYASETQYF. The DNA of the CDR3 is TGTGCCAGCAGCCGATACGCGTCCGAGACCCAGTACTTC. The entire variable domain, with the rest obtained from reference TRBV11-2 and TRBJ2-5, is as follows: EAGVAQSPRYKIIEKRQSVAFWCNPISGHATLYWYQQILGQGPKLLIQFQNNGVVDDSQLPKDRFSAERLKGVDSTLKIQPAKLEDSAVYLCASSRYASETQYFGPGTRLLVL.

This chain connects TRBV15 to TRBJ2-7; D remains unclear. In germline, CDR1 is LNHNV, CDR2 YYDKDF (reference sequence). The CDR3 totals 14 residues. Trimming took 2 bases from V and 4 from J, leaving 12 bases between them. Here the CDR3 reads CATSRPGLEYEQYF. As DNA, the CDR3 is TGTGCCACCAGCAGACCCGGATTAGAATACGAGCAGTACTTC.

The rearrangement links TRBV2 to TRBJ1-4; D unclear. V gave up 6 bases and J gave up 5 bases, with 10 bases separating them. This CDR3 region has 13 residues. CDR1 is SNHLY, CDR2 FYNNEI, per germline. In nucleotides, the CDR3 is TGTGCCAGCAGGAGCGTCTGGAATGAAAAACTGTTTTTT. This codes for CASRSVWNEKLFF.

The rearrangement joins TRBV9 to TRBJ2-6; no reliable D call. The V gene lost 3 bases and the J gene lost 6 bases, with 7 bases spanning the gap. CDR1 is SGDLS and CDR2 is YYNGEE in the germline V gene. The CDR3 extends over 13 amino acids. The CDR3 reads CASSEPPANVLTF. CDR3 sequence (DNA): TGTGCCAGCAGCGAGCCCCCGGCCAACGTCCTGACTTTC.

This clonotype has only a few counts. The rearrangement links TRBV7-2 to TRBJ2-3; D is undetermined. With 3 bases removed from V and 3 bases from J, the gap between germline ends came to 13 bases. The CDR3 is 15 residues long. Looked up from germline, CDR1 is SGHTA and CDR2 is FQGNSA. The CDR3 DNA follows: TGTGCCAGCAGCTTGGGTTCCCAGGATACAGATACGCAGTATTTT. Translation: CASSLGSQDTDTQYF.

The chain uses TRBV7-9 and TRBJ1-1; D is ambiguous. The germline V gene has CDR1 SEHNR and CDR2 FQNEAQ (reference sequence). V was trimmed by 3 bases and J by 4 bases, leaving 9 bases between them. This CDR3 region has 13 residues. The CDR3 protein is CASSFSDLTEAFF. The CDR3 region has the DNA TGTGCCAGCAGCTTCAGTGACCTCACTGAAGCTTTCTTT.

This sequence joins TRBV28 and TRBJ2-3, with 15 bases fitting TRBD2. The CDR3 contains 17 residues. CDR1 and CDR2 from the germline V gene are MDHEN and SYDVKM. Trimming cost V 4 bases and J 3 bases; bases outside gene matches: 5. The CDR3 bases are TGTGCCAGCAGTTGGGGACTAGCGGGAGGTCTGACAGATACGCAGTATTTT. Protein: CASSWGLAGGLTDTQYF.

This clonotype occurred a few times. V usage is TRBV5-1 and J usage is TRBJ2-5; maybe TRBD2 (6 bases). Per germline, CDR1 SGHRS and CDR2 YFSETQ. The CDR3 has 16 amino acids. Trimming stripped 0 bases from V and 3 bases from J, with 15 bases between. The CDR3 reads CASSLGPGGVKETQYF. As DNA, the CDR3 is TGCGCCAGCAGCTTGGGGCCAGGAGGGGTGAAAGAGACCCAGTACTTC.